This T cell receptor beta chain was observed in a study of T cell responses to AZD1222 COVID-19 vaccine. TCRdb's copy holds only in-frame clones and misses some; the assay was immunoSEQ multiplex PCR. The table includes some 120,000 clones, about nine tenths detected once. The germline gives CDR1 MNHEY, CDR2 SVGAGI. The V and J ends lost 8 bases and 4 bases, in that order; junction bases with no gene match: 11. This CDR3 region has 15 residues. The chain is built from TRBV6-5 and TRBJ1-5; 7 positions agree with TRBD1. The sequence derives from an adult in good health. The sample was peripheral blood, taken on day 0 of MenACWY control vaccination. The CDR3 loop is CASGQTGAENQPQHF. CDR3 sequence (DNA): TGTGCCAGCGGCCAAACAGGGGCGGAGAATCAGCCCCAGCATTTT.